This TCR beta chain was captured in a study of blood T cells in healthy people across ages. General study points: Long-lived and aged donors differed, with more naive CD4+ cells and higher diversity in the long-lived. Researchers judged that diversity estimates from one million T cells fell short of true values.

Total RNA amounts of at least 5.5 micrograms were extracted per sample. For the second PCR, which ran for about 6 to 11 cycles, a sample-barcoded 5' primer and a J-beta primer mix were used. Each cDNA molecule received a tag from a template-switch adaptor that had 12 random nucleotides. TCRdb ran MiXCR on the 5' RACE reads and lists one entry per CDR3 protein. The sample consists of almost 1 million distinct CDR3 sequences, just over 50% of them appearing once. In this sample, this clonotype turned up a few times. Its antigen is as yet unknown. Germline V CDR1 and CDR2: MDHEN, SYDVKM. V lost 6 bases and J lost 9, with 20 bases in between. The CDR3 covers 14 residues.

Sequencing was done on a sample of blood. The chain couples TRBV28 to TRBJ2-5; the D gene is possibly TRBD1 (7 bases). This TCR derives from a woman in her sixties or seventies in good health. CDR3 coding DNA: TGTGCCAGCAGCCGACAGGGCGGGAATTGGGCCCAGTACTTC. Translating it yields CASSRQGGNWAQYF. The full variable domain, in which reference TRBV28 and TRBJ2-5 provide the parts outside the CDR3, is DVKVTQSSRYLVKRTGEKVFLECVQDMDHENMFWYRQDPGLGLRLIYFSYDVKMKEKGDIPEGYSVSREKKERFSLILESASTNQTSMYLCASSRQGGNWAQYFGPGTRLLVL.